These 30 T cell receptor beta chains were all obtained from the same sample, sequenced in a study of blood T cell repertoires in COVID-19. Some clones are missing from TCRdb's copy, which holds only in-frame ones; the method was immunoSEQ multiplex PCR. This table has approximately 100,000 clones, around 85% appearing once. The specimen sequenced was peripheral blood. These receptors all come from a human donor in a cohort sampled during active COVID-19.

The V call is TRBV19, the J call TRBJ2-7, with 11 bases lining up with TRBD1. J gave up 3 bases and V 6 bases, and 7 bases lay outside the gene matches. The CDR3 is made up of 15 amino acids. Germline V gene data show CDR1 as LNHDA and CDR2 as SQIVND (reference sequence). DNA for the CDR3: TGTGCCAGTAGCGGTCCCGGGACAGGGGGCTACGAGCAGTACTTC. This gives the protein CASSGPGTGGYEQYF.

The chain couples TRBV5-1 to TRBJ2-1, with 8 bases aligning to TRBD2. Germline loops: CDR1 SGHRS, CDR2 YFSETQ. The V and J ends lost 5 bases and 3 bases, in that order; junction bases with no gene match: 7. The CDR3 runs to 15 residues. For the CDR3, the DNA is TGCGCCAGCAGATATCAGAGCGGGGGCTACAATGAGCAGTTCTTC. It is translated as CASRYQSGGYNEQFF.

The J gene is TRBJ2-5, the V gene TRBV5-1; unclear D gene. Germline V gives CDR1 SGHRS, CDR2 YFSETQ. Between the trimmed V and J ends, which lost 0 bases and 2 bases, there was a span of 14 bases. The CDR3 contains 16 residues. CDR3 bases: TGCGCCAGCAGCTTGGCCGTACAGCCATTTCAAGAGACCCAGTACTTC. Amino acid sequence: CASSLAVQPFQETQYF. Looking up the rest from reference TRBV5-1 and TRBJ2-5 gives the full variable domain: KAGVTQTPRYLIKTRGQQVTLSCSPISGHRSVSWYQQTPGQGLQFLFEYFSETQRNKGNFPGRFSGRQFSNSRSEMNVSTLELGDSALYLCASSLAVQPFQETQYFGPGTRLLVL.

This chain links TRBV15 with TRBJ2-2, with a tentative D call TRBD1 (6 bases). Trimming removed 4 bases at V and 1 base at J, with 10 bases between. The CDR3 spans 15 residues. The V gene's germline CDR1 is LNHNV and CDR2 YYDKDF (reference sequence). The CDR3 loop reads CATSTRTENTGELFF. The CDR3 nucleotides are TGTGCCACCAGCACCCGGACAGAGAACACCGGGGAGCTGTTTTTT.

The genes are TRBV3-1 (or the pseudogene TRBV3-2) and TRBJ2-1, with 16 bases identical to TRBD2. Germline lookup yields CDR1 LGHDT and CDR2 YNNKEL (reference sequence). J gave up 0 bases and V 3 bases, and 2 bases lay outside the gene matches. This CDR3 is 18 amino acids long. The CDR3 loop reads CASSQGLAGGGSYNEQFF. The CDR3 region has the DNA TGTGCCAGCAGCCAGGGACTAGCGGGAGGGGGCTCCTACAATGAGCAGTTCTTC.

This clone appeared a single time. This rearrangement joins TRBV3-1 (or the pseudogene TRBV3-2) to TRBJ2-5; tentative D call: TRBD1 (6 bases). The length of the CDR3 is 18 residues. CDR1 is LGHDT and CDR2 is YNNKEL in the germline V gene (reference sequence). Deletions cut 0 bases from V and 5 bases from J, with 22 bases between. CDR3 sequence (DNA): TGTGCCAGCAGCCAAGAACTAGAAGGGGGAATGTCTGGGGAGACCCAGTACTTC. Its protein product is CASSQELEGGMSGETQYF.

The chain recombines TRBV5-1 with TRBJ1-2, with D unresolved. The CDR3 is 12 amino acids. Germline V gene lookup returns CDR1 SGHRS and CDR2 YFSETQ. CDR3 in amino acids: CSPRGSRGGYTF. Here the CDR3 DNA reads TGCTCCCCAAGAGGGTCGCGGGGTGGCTACACCTTC.

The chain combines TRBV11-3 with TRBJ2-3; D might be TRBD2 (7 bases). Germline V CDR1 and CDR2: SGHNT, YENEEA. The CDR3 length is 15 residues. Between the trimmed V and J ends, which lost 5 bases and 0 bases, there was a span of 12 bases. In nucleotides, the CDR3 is TGTGCCAGCAGCGCACGGGGGGCCAGCACAGATACGCAGTATTTT. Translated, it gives CASSARGASTDTQYF.

CDR3 nucleotides: TGTGCCAGCAGCCTAGGGACAGCGAATCAGCCCCAGCATTTT. This translates into CASSLGTANQPQHF. V usage is TRBV3-1 (or the pseudogene TRBV3-2) and J usage is TRBJ1-5, with 7 positions matching TRBD1. The CDR3 has 14 amino acids. V was pared by 4 bases and J by 4 bases, with 4 bases of the junction left unmatched. Germline values: CDR1 LGHDT, CDR2 YNNKEL (reference sequence).

CDR3 residues: CASSRSIEQFF. The CDR3 coding sequence is TGTGCCAGCAGTAGGAGCATTGAGCAGTTCTTC. The V and J genes are TRBV6-2 or TRBV6-3 and TRBJ2-1, with D unresolved. From germline, CDR1 is MNHEY and CDR2 SVGEGT. The CDR3 spans 11 residues. V gave up 5 bases and J gave up 9 bases, with 8 bases separating them.

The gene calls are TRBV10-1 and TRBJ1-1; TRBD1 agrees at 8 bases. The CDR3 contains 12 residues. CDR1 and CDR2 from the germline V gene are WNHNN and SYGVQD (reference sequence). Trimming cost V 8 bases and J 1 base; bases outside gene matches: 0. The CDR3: CASDRGNTEAFF. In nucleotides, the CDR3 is TGCGCCAGCGACAGGGGGAACACTGAAGCTTTCTTT.

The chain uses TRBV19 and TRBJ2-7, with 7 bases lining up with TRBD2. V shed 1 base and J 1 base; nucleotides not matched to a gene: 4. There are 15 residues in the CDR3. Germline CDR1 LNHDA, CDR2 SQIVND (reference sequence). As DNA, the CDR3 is TGTGCCAGTAGTATAGGCCTAGCGGAATCCTACGAGCAGTACTTC. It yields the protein CASSIGLAESYEQYF.

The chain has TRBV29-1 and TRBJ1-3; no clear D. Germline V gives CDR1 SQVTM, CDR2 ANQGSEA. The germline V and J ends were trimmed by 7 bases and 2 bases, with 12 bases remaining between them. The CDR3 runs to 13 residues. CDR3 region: CSAAGLPGNTIYF. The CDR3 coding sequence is TGCAGCGCCGCGGGCCTTCCTGGAAACACCATATATTTT.

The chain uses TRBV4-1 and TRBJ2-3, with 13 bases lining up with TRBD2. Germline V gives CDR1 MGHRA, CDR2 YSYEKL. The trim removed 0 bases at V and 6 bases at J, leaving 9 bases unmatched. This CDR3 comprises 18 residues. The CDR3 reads CASSQEGPTSGGIDTQYF. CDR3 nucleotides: TGCGCCAGCAGCCAAGAAGGTCCGACTAGCGGGGGGATCGATACGCAGTATTTT.

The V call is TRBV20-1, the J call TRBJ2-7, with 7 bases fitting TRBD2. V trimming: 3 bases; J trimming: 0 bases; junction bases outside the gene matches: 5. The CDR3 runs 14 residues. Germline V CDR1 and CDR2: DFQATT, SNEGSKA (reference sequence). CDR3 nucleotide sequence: TGCAGTGCTAGTGTCCTAGCGGCCTCCTACGAGCAGTACTTC. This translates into CSASVLAASYEQYF.

CDR3 sequence: CASSQAVGTDNEQFF. Here the CDR3 DNA reads TGCGCCAGCAGCCAAGCTGTAGGGACAGACAATGAGCAGTTCTTC. The gene calls are TRBV4-3 and TRBJ2-1; 7 bases agree with TRBD1. This CDR3 spans 15 amino acids. Germline V gene sequence: CDR1 LGHNA, CDR2 YSLEER. The V and J ends lost 1 base and 5 bases, in that order; junction bases with no gene match: 5.

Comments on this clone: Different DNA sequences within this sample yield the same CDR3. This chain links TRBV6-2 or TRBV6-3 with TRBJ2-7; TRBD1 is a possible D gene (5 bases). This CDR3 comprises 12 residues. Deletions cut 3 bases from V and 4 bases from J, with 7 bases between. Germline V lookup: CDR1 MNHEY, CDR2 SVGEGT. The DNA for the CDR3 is TGTGCCAGCAGTTATACAGGTTACGAGCAGTACTTC. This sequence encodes CASSYTGYEQYF.

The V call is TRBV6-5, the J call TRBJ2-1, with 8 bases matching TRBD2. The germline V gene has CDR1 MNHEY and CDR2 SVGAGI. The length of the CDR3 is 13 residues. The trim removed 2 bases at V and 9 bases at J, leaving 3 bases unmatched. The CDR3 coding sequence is TGTGCCAGCAGTTACGGGACTAGGGCTGAGCAGTTCTTC. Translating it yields CASSYGTRAEQFF.

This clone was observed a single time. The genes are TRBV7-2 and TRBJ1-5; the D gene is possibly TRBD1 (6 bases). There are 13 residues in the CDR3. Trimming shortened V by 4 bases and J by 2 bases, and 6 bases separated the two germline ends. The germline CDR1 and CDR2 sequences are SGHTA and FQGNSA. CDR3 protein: CASSYRGNQPQHF. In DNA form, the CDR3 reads TGTGCCAGCAGCTACAGGGGCAATCAGCCCCAGCATTTT. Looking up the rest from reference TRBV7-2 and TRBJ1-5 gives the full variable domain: GAGVSQSPSNKVTEKGKDVELRCDPISGHTALYWYRQSLGQGLEFLIYFQGNSAPDKSGLPSDRFSAERTGGSVSTLTIQRTQQEDSAVYLCASSYRGNQPQHFGDGTRLSIL.

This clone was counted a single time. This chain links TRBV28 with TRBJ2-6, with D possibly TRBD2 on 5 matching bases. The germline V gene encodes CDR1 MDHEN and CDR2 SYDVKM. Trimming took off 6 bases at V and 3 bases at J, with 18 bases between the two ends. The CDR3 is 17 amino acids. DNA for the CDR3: TGTGCCAGCAGCCCACACTTCTTGAGGGATGGGGCCAACGTCCTGACTTTC. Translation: CASSPHFLRDGANVLTF. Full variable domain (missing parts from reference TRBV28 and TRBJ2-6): DVKVTQSSRYLVKRTGEKVFLECVQDMDHENMFWYRQDPGLGLRLIYFSYDVKMKEKGDIPEGYSVSREKKERFSLILESASTNQTSMYLCASSPHFLRDGANVLTFGAGSRLTVL.

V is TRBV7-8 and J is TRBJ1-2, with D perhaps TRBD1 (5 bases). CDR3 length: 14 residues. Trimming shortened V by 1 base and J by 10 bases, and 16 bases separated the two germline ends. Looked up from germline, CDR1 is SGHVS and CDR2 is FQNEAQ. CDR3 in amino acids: CASSLVRAGNDYTF. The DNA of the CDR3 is TGTGCCAGCAGCTTAGTTAGGGCAGGGAATGACTACACCTTC.

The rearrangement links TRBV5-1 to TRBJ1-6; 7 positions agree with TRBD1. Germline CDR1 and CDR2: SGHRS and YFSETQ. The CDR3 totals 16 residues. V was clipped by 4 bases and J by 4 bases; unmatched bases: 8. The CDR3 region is CASSPDRWTYNSPLHF. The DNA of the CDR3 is TGCGCCAGCAGCCCGGACAGGTGGACTTATAATTCACCCCTCCACTTT.

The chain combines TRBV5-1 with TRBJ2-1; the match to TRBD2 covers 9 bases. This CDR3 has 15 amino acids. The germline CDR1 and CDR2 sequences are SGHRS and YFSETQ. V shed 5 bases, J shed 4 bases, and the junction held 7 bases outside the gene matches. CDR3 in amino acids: CASRQGLAQYNEQFF. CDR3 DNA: TGCGCCAGCAGACAAGGACTAGCGCAATACAATGAGCAGTTCTTC.

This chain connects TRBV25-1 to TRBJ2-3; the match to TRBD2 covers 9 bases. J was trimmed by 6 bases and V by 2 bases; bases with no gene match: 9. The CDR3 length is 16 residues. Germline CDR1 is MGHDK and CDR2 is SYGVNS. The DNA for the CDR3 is TGTGCCAGCAGTGAACGGGCGGGAGCGGGGGGTGATACGCAGTATTTT. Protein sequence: CASSERAGAGGDTQYF.

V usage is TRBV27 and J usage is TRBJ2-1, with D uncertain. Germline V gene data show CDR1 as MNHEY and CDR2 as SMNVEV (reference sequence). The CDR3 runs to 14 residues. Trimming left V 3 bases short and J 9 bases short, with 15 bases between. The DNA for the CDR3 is TGTGCCAGCAGTTTTGGAGTTGAGTCCGGTGAGCAGTTCTTC. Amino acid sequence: CASSFGVESGEQFF.

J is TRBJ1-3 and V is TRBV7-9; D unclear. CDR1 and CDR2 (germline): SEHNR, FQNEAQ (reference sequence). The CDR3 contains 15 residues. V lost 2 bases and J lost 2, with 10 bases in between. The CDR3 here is CASSLSGVTGNTIYF. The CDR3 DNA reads TGTGCCAGCAGCTTATCCGGAGTCACTGGAAACACCATATATTTT.

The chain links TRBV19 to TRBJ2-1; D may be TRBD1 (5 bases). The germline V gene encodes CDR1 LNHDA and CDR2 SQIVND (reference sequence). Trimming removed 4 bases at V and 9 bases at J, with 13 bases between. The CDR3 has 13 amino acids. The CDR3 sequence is CASSTPPTVEQFF. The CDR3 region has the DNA TGTGCCAGTAGTACTCCCCCGACAGTTGAGCAGTTCTTC.

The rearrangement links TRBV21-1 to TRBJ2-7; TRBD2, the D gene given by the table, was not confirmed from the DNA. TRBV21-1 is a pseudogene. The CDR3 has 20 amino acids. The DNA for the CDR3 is TGTGCCAGCAGCACGCCTCCGAGTCTACTAGCGGGAGGGCCCTCCGACGAGCAGTACTTC. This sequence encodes CASSTPPSLLAGGPSDEQYF.

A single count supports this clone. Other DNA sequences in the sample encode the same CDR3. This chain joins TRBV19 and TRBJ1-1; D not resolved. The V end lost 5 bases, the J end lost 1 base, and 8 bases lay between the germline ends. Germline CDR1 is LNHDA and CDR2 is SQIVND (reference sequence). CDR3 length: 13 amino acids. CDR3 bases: TGTGCCAGTAGTCCTCCAGGGAACACTGAAGCTTTCTTT. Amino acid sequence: CASSPPGNTEAFF.

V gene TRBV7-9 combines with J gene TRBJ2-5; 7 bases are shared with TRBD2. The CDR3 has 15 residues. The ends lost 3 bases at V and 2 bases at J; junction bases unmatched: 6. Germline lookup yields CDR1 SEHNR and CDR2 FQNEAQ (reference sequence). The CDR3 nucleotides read TGTGCCAGCAGCTTCCCTGGACTAGAACAAGAGACCCAGTACTTC. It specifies CASSFPGLEQETQYF.